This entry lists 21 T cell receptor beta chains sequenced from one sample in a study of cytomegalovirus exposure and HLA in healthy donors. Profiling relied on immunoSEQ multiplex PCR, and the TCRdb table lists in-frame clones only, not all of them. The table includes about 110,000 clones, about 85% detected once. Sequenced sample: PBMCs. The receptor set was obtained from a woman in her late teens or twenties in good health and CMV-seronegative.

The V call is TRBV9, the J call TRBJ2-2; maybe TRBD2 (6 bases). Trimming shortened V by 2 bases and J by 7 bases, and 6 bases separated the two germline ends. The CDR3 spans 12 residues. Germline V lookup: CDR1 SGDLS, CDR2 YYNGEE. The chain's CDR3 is CASSVGGGELFF. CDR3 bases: TGTGCCAGCAGCGTGGGAGGCGGGGAGCTGTTTTTT. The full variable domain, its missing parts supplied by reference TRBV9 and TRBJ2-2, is DSGVTQTPKHLITATGQRVTLRCSPRSGDLSVYWYQQSLDQGLQFLIQYYNGEERAKGNILERFSAQQFPDLHSELNLSSLELGDSALYFCASSVGGGELFFGEGSRLTVL.

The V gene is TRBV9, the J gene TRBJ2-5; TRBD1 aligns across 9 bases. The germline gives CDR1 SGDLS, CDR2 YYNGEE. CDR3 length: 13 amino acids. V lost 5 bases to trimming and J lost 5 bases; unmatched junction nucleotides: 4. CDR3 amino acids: CASSGQGSETQYF. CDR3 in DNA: TGTGCCAGCAGTGGACAGGGGAGTGAGACCCAGTACTTC. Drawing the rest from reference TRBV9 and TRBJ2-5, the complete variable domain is DSGVTQTPKHLITATGQRVTLRCSPRSGDLSVYWYQQSLDQGLQFLIQYYNGEERAKGNILERFSAQQFPDLHSELNLSSLELGDSALYFCASSGQGSETQYFGPGTRLLVL.

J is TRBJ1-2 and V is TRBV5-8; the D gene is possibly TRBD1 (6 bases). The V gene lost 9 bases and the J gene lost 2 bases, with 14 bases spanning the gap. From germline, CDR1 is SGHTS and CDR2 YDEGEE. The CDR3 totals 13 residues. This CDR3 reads CATPVQGNYGYTF. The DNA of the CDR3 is TGTGCCACCCCGGTACAGGGAAACTATGGCTACACCTTC.

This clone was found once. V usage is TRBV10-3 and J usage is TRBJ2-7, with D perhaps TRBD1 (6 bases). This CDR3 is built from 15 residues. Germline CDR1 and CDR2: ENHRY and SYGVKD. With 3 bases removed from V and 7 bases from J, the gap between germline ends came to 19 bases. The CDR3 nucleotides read TGTGCCATCAGTGATTCGAGTACAGGGCCGGAAGAGCAGTACTTC. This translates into CAISDSSTGPEEQYF.

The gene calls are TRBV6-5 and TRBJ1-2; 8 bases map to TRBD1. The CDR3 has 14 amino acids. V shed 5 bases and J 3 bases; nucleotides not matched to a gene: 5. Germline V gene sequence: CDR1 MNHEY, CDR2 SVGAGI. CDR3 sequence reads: CASSQGASDYGYTF. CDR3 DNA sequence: TGTGCCAGCAGTCAGGGGGCCAGCGACTATGGCTACACCTTC.

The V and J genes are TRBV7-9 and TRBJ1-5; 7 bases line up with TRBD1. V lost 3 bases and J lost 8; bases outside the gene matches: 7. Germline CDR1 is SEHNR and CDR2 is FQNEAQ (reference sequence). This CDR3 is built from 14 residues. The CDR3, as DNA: TGTGCCAGCAGCTTTAGCAACAGGGGCGAGCCCCAGCATTTT. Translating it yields CASSFSNRGEPQHF.

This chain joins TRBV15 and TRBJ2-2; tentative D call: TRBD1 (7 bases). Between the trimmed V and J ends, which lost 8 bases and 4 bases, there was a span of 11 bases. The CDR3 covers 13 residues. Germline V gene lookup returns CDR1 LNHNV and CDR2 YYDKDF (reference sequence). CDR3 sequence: CATRQGGTGELFF. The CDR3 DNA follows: TGTGCCACCCGACAGGGAGGCACCGGGGAGCTGTTTTTT.

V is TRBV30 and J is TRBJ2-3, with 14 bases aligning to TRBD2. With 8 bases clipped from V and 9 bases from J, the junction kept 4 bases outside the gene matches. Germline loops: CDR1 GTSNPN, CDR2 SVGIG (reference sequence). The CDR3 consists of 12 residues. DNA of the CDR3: TGTGCCCAGACTAGCGGGGGGGGCACGCAGTATTTT. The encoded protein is CAQTSGGGTQYF. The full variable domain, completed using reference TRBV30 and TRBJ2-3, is SQTIHQWPATLVQPVGSPLSLECTVEGTSNPNLYWYRQAAGRGLQLLFYSVGIGQISSEVPQNLSASRPQDRQFILSSKKLLLSDSGFYLCAQTSGGGTQYFGPGTRLTVL.

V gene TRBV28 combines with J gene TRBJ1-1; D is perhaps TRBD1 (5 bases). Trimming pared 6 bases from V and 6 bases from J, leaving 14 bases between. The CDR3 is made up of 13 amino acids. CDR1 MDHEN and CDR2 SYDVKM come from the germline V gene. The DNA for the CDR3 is TGTGCCAGCAGACCTTCAGGGTACCCTGAAGCTTTCTTT. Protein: CASRPSGYPEAFF.

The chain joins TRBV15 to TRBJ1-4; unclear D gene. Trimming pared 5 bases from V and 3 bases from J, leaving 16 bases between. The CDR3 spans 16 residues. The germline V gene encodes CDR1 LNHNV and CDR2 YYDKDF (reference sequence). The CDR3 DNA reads TGTGCCACCAGCTCAAAGCCGCGGGCGGCTAATGAAAAACTGTTTTTT. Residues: CATSSKPRAANEKLFF. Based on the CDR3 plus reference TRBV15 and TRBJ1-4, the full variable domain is DAMVIQNPRYQVTQFGKPVTLSCSQTLNHNVMYWYQQKSSQAPKLLFHYYDKDFNNEADTPDNFQSRRPNTSFCFLDIRSPGLGDTAMYLCATSSKPRAANEKLFFGSGTQLSVL.

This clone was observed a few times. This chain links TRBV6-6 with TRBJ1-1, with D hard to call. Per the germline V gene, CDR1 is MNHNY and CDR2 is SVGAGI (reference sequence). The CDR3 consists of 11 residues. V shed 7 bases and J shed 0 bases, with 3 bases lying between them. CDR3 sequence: CASTVNTEAFF. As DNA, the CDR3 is TGTGCCAGCACGGTGAACACTGAAGCTTTCTTT.

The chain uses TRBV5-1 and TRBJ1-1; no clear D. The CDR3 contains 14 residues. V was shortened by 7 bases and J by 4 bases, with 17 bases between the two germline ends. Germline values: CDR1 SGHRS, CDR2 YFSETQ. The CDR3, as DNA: TGCGCCAGCTCGCCTCAAAGAGGGAGCACTGAAGCTTTCTTT. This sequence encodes CASSPQRGSTEAFF.

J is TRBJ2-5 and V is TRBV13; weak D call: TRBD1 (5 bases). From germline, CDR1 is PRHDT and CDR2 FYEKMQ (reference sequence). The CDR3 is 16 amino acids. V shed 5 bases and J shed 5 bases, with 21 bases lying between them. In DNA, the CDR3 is TGTGCCAGCAGCGATAAGGGGAACGGTTTATGGGAGACCCAGTACTTC. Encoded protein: CASSDKGNGLWETQYF.

The CDR3 is CASSQFVALTSGGSNEQFF. The CDR3 DNA reads as TGCGCCAGCAGCCAATTCGTTGCGTTGACTAGCGGGGGGTCGAATGAGCAGTTCTTC. The J gene is TRBJ2-1, the V gene TRBV4-1, with TRBD2 identical over 13 bases. This CDR3 contains 19 residues. J was trimmed by 7 bases and V by 2 bases; bases with no gene match: 14. Germline-derived CDR1 and CDR2 are MGHRA and YSYEKL.

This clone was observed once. CDR3 sequence: CASSLGRGGSTGELFF. In DNA, the CDR3 is TGTGCCAGCAGCTTAGGGAGGGGGGGCAGCACCGGGGAGCTGTTTTTT. The chain is built from TRBV13 and TRBJ2-2; D perhaps matches TRBD2 (7 bases). Germline values: CDR1 PRHDT, CDR2 FYEKMQ (reference sequence). This CDR3 is 16 amino acids long. With 0 bases removed from V and 4 bases from J, the gap between germline ends came to 12 bases.

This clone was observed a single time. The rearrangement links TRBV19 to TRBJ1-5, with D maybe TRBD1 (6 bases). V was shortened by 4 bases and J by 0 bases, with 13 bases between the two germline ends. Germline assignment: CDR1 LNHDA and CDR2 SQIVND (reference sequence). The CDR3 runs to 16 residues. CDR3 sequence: CASSTSDRISNQPQHF. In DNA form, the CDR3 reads TGTGCCAGTAGTACTTCAGACAGGATTAGCAATCAGCCCCAGCATTTT.

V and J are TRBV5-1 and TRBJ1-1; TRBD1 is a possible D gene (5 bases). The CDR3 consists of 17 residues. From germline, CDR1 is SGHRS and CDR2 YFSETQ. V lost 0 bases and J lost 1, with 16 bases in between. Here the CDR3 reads CASSLEGSPGGNTEAFF. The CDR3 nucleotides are TGCGCCAGCAGCTTGGAAGGGTCGCCCGGGGGGAACACTGAAGCTTTCTTT.

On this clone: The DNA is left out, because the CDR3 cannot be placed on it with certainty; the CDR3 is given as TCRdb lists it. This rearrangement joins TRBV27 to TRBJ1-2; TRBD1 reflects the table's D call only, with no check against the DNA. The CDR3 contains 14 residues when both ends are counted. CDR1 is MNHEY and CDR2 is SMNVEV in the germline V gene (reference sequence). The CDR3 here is CASSFASGTGASTF.

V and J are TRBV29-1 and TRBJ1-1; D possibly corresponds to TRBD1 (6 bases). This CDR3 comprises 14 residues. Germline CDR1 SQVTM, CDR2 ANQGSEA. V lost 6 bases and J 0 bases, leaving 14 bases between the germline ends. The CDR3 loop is CSVGGGGMNTEAFF. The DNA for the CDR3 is TGCAGCGTGGGGGGGGGCGGGATGAACACTGAAGCTTTCTTT.

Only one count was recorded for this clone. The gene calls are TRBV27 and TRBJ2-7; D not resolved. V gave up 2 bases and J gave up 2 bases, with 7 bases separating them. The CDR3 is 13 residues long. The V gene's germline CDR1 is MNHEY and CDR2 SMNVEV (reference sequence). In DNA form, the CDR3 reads TGTGCCAGCAGTTTAAGCAGGACCTACGAGCAGTACTTC. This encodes CASSLSRTYEQYF.

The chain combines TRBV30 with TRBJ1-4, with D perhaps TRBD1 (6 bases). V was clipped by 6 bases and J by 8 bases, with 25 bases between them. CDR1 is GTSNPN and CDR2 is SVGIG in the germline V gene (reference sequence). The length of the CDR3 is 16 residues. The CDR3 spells CACLQGAVLYGEKLFF. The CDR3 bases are TGTGCCTGCCTACAGGGAGCAGTTCTCTACGGCGAAAAACTGTTTTTT.